This entry lists 26 T cell receptor beta chains sequenced from one sample in a study of tumor and adjacent non-tumor tissue in lung cancer (dated by TCRdb to 2017 to 2018). Bulk unsorted tissue served as the source for RNA extraction, and RNA quality was assessed using a NanoDrop ND-1000 and an Agilent 2100. Distant non-tumor tissue taken more than 3 cm from the tumor edge was used as the normal lung sample. Libraries were made using multiplex PCR. Instrument used: Illumina HiSeq 2500. Following protocols modified from ARM-PCR, the researchers constructed TCRbeta libraries through three rounds of nested PCR with primers (Table S4). TCRdb reworked the public reads: Q25 trimming with fastp, MiXCR clone assembly, productive beta chains retained. Entries are consolidated by CDR3 protein sequence, retaining the most common genes and DNA. This sample lists about 110,000 distinct CDR3 sequences; under 65% were detected once. Under 20% of the sample is held by the ten biggest clonotypes.

The sequenced material came from distant non-tumor lung tissue. These receptors were collected from a man aged 60-69 years with non-small cell lung cancer.

This clonotype showed up many times. The gene calls are TRBV10-2 and TRBJ2-1; D is perhaps TRBD2 (5 bases). Germline lookup yields CDR1 WSHSY and CDR2 SAAADI. This CDR3 is 13 amino acids long. Deletions cut 8 bases from V and 9 bases from J, with 17 bases between. Here the CDR3 DNA reads TGCGCCAGCTCGTCAGGACCGGGGAGTGAGCAGTTCTTC. Amino acid sequence: CASSSGPGSEQFF.

This sequence joins TRBV11-3 and TRBJ2-4; D is ambiguous. The CDR3 covers 14 residues. Germline values: CDR1 SGHNT, CDR2 YENEEA. V was shortened by 2 bases and J by 7 bases, with 12 bases between the two germline ends. CDR3 DNA sequence: TGTGCCAGCAGCTTAAGGATCGTGGGTAACATTCAGTACTTC. Residues: CASSLRIVGNIQYF.

This clonotype was recorded once. The V gene is TRBV24-1, the J gene TRBJ2-2, with a tentative D call TRBD1 (5 bases). The CDR3 is 14 amino acids. Trimming cost V 3 bases and J 4 bases, with 8 bases left between them. Germline CDR1 is KGHDR and CDR2 is SFDVKD. CDR3 sequence reads: CATSDRQITGELFF. CDR3 bases: TGTGCCACCAGTGATCGACAGATCACCGGGGAGCTGTTTTTT.

A single count supports this clonotype. In this CDR3 the conserved last residue, phenylalanine or tryptophan, is missing, so a read error is likely. The limits of the CDR3 on the DNA are not certain, so only TCRdb's listed CDR3 is given. The V gene is TRBV11-1, the J gene TRBJ2-2; the table gives TRBD2 as D, unverified against the DNA. Germline V gene lookup returns CDR1 SGHAT and CDR2 FQDESV (reference sequence). Ends included, the CDR3 has 16 residues. The CDR3 here is CVSSLGRGLNTGELYY.

This clonotype was found many times. The rearrangement joins TRBV5-6 to TRBJ2-5, with D perhaps matching TRBD1 (5 bases). Germline V gene data show CDR1 as SGHDT and CDR2 as YYEEEE. CDR3 length: 13 amino acids. V lost 0 bases and J lost 4, with 7 bases in between. The CDR3 reads CASSLAGPETQYF. The CDR3 DNA sequence: TGTGCCAGCAGCTTGGCAGGGCCAGAGACCCAGTACTTC.

In this sample, this clonotype turned up a few times. The chain uses TRBV6-2 or TRBV6-3 and TRBJ2-2; TRBD2 is a possible D gene (6 bases). Germline V gives CDR1 MNHEY, CDR2 SVGEGT. The CDR3 loop spans 14 amino acids. The V end was cut by 6 bases, the J end by 4 bases, with 12 bases between. CDR3 bases: TGTGCCAGCAGGCGTGGGGGGTTCACCGGGGAGCTGTTTTTT. Translation gives CASRRGGFTGELFF.

Comment on this clonotype: One base away lies a much larger clone, so this may be a sequencing read error. This chain uses TRBV6-1 with TRBJ2-2; 13 bases match TRBD2. This CDR3 has 17 amino acids. V gave up 6 bases and J gave up 9 bases; unmatched junction bases: 13. Per the germline V gene, CDR1 is MNHNS and CDR2 is SASEGT. This CDR3 is CASRLAGGLVKTRELFF. CDR3 in DNA: TGTGCCAGCAGACTAGCGGGGGGGCTCGTGAAAACCAGGGAGCTGTTTTTT.

This clonotype was recorded once. This chain uses TRBV12-3 or TRBV12-4 with TRBJ1-1, with unresolved D. The ends were cut back, 4 bases at V and 3 bases at J, with 18 bases in the middle. CDR3 length: 16 residues. The CDR3 spells CASSWRVRAYHTEAFF. The CDR3 nucleotides are TGTGCCAGCAGTTGGCGGGTGCGGGCCTACCACACTGAAGCTTTCTTT.

Comments on this clonotype: A much larger clone is a single base away; this may be a read error. The chain carries TRBV6-2 or TRBV6-3 and TRBJ2-2; D gene unclear. This CDR3 has 18 residues. Germline assignment: CDR1 MNHEY and CDR2 SVGEGT. CDR3 DNA: TGTGCCGGCAGTTACCCCACACCCGCCTTAGACCGAGGCGGGGAGCTGTTTTTT. This sequence encodes CAGSYPTPALDRGGELFF.

A note on this clonotype: The CDR3 does not close with the conserved phenylalanine or tryptophan, likely indicating a read error. Because the CDR3's place on the DNA is in doubt, the DNA is left out and the CDR3 is given as listed by TCRdb. V and J are TRBV3-1 and TRBJ2-5; TRBD1 was called by the table and not checked on the DNA. Germline V gene sequence: CDR1 LGHDT, CDR2 YNNKEL (reference sequence). The CDR3 contains 12 residues when both ends are counted. CDR3 loop: CASRDIQETRYL.

A few counts support this clonotype. A clone one base away is much larger, so this may be a read error. The gene calls are TRBV6-1 and TRBJ2-5, with 7 nucleotides matching TRBD2. CDR1 is MNHNS and CDR2 is SASEGT in the germline V gene. J lost 1 base, V lost 9 bases, and 14 bases had no gene match. CDR3 size: 16 residues. DNA of the CDR3: TGTGCCAGAACGGGGCGGGGGAGGATACTCCAAGAGACCCAGTACTTC. It is translated as CARTGRGRILQETQYF.

A word on this clonotype: Just one base apart from a much larger clone, this may be a read error. V is TRBV20-1 and J is TRBJ2-3, with D possibly matching TRBD2 (5 bases). The CDR3 extends over 15 amino acids. Germline V gene sequence: CDR1 DFQATT, CDR2 SNEGSKA (reference sequence). The CDR3 region is CSTSSAALSTDTQYF. CDR3 nucleotides: TGCAGTACTAGTTCCGCGGCCCTTAGCACAGATACGCAGTATTTT.

This clonotype was detected many times. The chain joins TRBV4-3 to TRBJ2-2; TRBD1 aligns across 8 bases. The CDR3 is made up of 16 amino acids. V trimming: 2 bases; J trimming: 5 bases; junction bases outside the gene matches: 7. Germline V gene lookup returns CDR1 LGHNA and CDR2 YSLEER. This chain's CDR3 is CASSQTTGALTGELFF. In DNA form, the CDR3 reads TGCGCCAGCAGCCAAACGACAGGGGCGCTGACCGGGGAGCTGTTTTTT.

On this clonotype itself: No conserved phenylalanine or tryptophan is present at the end of the CDR3, so a read error is the likely explanation. The chain carries TRBV29-1 and TRBJ1-1; possibly TRBD1 for D (6 bases). The CDR3 totals 15 residues. Germline lookup yields CDR1 SQVTM and CDR2 ANQGSEA. Trimming stripped 5 bases from V and 4 bases from J, with 20 bases between. The CDR3 here is CSVIHTGSFSTEAFL. In DNA form, the CDR3 reads TGCAGCGTTATTCATACAGGGTCCTTTAGCACTGAAGCTTTCCTT.

A word on this clonotype: The CDR3 does not close with the conserved phenylalanine or tryptophan, likely indicating a read error. V is TRBV11-3 and J is TRBJ2-7; 8 positions match TRBD2. Germline values: CDR1 SGHNT, CDR2 YENEEA. V lost 0 bases and J lost 5; bases outside the gene matches: 6. The CDR3 has 15 residues. CDR3 nucleotide sequence: TGTGCCAGCAGCTTAGACGTGAGCGGGAGCGACGAGCAGTACTTA. Protein sequence: CASSLDVSGSDEQYL.

The CDR3 DNA is TGCAGTGCAGAACTTAAGGCGAACACCGGGGAGCTGTTTTTT. This gives the protein CSAELKANTGELFF. This rearrangement joins TRBV20-1 to TRBJ2-2; D is unresolved. The ends were cut back, 6 bases at V and 0 bases at J, with 11 bases in the middle. The CDR3 is made up of 14 amino acids. Germline V gene sequence: CDR1 DFQATT, CDR2 SNEGSKA (reference sequence).

Comment on this clonotype: One end of the junction does not line up with germline, which may come from a read error. The rearrangement uses TRBV11-3 and TRBJ2-6; D possibly corresponds to TRBD1 (6 bases). Germline V gene data show CDR1 as SGHNT and CDR2 as YENEEA. This CDR3 spans 15 amino acids. In nucleotides, the CDR3 is TGTGCCAGCAGCCGACAGGATTCTGGGGCCAACGTCCTGACATTC. Protein sequence: CASSRQDSGANVLTF.

This clonotype has ten or more counts. The chain uses TRBV4-3 and TRBJ2-6, with no clear D. The germline CDR1 and CDR2 sequences are LGHNA and YSLEER. The CDR3 sequence is 16 residues long. Trimming took 0 bases from V and 0 from J, leaving 6 bases between them. Here the CDR3 reads CASSQERPSGANVLTF. The CDR3 DNA reads TGCGCCAGCAGCCAAGAACGTCCCTCTGGGGCCAACGTCCTGACTTTC.

Remarks on this clonotype: The conserved phenylalanine or tryptophan is not found at the CDR3 terminus, so this likely reflects a read error. The V gene is TRBV11-1, the J gene TRBJ2-7, with no clear D. Germline V gene sequence: CDR1 SGHAT, CDR2 FQDESV (reference sequence). The V and J ends lost 3 bases and 2 bases respectively, with 11 bases between them. The CDR3 length is 14 residues. The CDR3 loop reads CASSFPGNAYEQYS. The DNA for the CDR3 is TGTGCCAGCAGCTTTCCCGGCAACGCCTACGAGCAGTACTCC.

About this clonotype: The conserved phenylalanine or tryptophan is not found at the CDR3 terminus, so this likely reflects a read error. No DNA is shown, since the ends of the CDR3 on it are uncertain; the CDR3 is the one TCRdb lists. J is TRBJ2-3 and V is TRBV5-4; the DNA was not used to check the table's D call, TRBD1. Germline V gene data show CDR1 as SGHNT and CDR2 as YYREEE (reference sequence). The CDR3 is made up of 14 amino acids, end residues included. This CDR3 reads CASSLGTGKDTRYS.

This chain joins TRBV29-1 and TRBJ2-2; D not certain. Germline assignment: CDR1 SQVTM and CDR2 ANQGSEA. The CDR3 is made up of 11 amino acids. Trimming left V 5 bases short and J 3 bases short, with 4 bases between. The CDR3 DNA reads TGCAGCGTTTGGTACACCGGGGAGCTGTTTTTT. Translating it yields CSVWYTGELFF.

The chain is built from TRBV24-1 and TRBJ2-1, with 9 bases lining up with TRBD1. The trim removed 5 bases at V and 3 bases at J, leaving 4 bases unmatched. From germline, CDR1 is KGHDR and CDR2 SFDVKD. CDR3 size: 15 residues. The CDR3 sequence: CATSAGTGFYNEQFF. CDR3 in DNA: TGTGCCACCAGTGCTGGGACAGGGTTCTACAATGAGCAGTTCTTC.

Details on this clonotype: Possible read error: a much larger clone is one base away. This sequence joins TRBV5-4 and TRBJ2-2; TRBD2 is a possible D gene (5 bases). The CDR3 consists of 14 residues. In germline, CDR1 is SGHNT, CDR2 YYREEE (reference sequence). CDR3 region: CVSSPLRGTGELFF. CDR3 nucleotide sequence: TGTGTCAGCAGCCCCTTACGGGGCACCGGGGAGCTGTTTTTT.

This clonotype came up once. Germline and junction disagree at one end, which may indicate a read error. The V and J genes are TRBV11-3 and TRBJ2-7; the match to TRBD1 covers 8 bases. This CDR3 is 15 amino acids long. Looked up from germline, CDR1 is SGHNT and CDR2 is YENEEA. This CDR3 is CASNLDRKTGVEQYF. The CDR3 DNA reads TGTGCCAGCAACTTAGACCGGAAGACAGGGGTCGAGCAGTACTTC.

Remarks on this clonotype: Its ends do not fully match the called genes, so a read error is possible. The chain employs TRBV20-1 and TRBJ1-5; D might be TRBD1 (6 bases). CDR1 is DFQATT and CDR2 is SNEGSKA in the germline V gene (reference sequence). The CDR3 covers 14 residues. The CDR3 protein is CSATRGGQNQPQYF. DNA for the CDR3: TGCAGTGCTACCCGGGGGGGACAAAATCAGCCCCAGTATTTC.

The table lists this clonotype with many counts. The rearrangement uses TRBV20-1 and TRBJ2-3; no clear D. V was pared by 3 bases and J by 5 bases, with 9 bases between. The CDR3 consists of 12 residues. Looked up from germline, CDR1 is DFQATT and CDR2 is SNEGSKA (reference sequence). CDR3 coding DNA: TGCAGTGCTAGTGATCTTGTAGATACGCAGTATTTT. This sequence encodes CSASDLVDTQYF.